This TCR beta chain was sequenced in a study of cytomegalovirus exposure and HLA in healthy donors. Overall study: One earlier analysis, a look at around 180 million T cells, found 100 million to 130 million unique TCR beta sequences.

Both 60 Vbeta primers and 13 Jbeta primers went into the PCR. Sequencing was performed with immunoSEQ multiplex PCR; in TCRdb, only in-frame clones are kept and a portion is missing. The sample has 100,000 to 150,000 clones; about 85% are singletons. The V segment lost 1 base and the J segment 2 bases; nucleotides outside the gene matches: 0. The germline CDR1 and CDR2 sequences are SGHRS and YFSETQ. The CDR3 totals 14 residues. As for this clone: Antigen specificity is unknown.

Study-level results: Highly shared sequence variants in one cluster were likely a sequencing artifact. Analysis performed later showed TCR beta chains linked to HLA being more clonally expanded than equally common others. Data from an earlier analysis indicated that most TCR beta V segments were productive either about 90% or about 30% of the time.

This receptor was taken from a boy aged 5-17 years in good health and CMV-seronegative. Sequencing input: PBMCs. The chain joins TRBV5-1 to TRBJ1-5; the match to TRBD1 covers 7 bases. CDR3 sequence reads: CASSLTGGNQPQHF. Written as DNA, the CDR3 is TGCGCCAGCAGCTTGACAGGGGGCAATCAGCCCCAGCATTTT.